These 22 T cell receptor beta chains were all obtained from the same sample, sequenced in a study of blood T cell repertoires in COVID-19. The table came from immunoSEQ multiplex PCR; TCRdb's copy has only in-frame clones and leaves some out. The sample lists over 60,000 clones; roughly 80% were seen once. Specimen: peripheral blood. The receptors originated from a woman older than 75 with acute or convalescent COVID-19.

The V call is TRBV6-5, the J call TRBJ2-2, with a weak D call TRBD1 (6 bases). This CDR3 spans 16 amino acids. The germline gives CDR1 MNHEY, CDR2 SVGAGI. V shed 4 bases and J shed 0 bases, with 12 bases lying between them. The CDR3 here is CASSSTGSANTGELFF. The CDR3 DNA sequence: TGTGCCAGCAGTTCCACAGGGTCCGCGAACACCGGGGAGCTGTTTTTT.

CDR3 in DNA: TGTGCCAGCAGAGGGACAGATAATTCACCCCTCCACTTT. Protein: CASRGTDNSPLHF. The chain uses TRBV5-6 and TRBJ1-6; TRBD1 aligns across 7 bases. The germline CDR1 and CDR2 sequences are SGHDT and YYEEEE. The CDR3 is 13 amino acids. After removal of 5 bases from V and 5 bases from J, the junction contained 1 base not matched to a gene.

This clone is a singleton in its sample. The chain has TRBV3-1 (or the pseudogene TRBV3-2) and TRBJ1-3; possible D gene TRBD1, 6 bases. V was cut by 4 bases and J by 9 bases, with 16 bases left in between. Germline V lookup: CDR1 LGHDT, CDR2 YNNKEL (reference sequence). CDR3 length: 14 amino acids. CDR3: CASSPTGNTGTIYF. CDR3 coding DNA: TGTGCCAGCAGCCCAACAGGGAACACCGGCACCATATATTTT.

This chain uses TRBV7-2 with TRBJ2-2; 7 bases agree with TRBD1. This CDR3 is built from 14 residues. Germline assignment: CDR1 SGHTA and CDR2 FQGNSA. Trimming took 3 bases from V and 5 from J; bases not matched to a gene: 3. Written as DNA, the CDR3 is TGTGCCAGCAGCTTCACAGGGGTAACCGGGGAGCTGTTTTTT. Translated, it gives CASSFTGVTGELFF.

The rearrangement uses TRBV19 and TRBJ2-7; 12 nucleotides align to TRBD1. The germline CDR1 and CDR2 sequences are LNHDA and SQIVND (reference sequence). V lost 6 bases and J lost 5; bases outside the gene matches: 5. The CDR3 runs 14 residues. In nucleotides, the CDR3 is TGTGCCAGTAGGGGGGACAGGGGGCTGCACGAGCAGTACTTC. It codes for CASRGDRGLHEQYF.

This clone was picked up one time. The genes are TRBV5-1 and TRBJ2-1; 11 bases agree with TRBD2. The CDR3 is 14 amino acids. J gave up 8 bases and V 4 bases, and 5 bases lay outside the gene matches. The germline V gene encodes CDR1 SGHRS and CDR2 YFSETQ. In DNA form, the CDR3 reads TGCGCCAGCAGCCAGGGACTAGCGGCCGATGAGCAGTTCTTC. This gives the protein CASSQGLAADEQFF.

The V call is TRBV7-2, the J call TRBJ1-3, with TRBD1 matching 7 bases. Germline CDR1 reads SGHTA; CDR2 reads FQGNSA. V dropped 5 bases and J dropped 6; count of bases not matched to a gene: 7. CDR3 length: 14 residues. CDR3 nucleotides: TGTGCCAGCAGCCAAGGGGGCACGGTAAACACCATATATTTT. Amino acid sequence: CASSQGGTVNTIYF.

CDR3 DNA: TGTGCCAGCAGTCATAAGCGGTTCTCCTACAATGAGCAGTTCTTC. Translated: CASSHKRFSYNEQFF. V and J are TRBV27 and TRBJ2-1; D might be TRBD2 (5 bases). The CDR3 is made up of 15 amino acids. CDR1 and CDR2 from the germline V gene are MNHEY and SMNVEV (reference sequence). V was shortened by 5 bases and J by 0 bases, with 11 bases between the two germline ends.

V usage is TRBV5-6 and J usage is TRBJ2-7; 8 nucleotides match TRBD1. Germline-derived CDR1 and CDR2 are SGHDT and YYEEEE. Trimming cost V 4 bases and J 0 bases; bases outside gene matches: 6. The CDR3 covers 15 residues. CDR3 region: CASSGDRISSYEQYF. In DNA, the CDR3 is TGTGCCAGCAGCGGGGACAGGATATCCTCCTACGAGCAGTACTTC.

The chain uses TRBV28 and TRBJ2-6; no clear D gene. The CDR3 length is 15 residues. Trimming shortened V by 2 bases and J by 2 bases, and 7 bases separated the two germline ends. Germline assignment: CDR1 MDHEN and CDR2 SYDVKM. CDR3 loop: CASSLAKTGANVLTF. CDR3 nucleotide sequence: TGTGCCAGCAGTTTAGCGAAGACTGGGGCCAACGTCCTGACTTTC.

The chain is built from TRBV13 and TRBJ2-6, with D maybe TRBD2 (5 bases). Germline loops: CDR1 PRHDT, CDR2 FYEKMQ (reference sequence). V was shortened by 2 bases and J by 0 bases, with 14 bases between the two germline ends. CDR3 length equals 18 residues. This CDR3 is CASSLRSSGSSGANVLTF. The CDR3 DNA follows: TGTGCCAGCAGCTTAAGGTCAAGCGGCAGCTCTGGGGCCAACGTCCTGACTTTC.

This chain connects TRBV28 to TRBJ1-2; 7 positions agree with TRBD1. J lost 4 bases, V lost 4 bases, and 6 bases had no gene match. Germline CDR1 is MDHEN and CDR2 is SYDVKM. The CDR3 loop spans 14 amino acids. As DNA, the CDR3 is TGTGCCAGCAGTTACAGGGGCCGGTCCTATGGCTACACCTTC. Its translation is CASSYRGRSYGYTF.

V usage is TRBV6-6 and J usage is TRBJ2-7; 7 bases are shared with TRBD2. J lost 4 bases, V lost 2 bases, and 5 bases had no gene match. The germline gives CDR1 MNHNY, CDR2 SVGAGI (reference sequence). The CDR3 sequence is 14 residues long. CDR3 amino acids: CASSYGGRGYEQYF. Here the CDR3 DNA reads TGTGCCAGCAGTTACGGCGGGAGAGGTTACGAGCAGTACTTC.

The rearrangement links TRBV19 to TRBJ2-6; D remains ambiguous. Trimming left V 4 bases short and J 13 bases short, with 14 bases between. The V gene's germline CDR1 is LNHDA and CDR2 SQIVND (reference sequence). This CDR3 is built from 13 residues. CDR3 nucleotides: TGTGCCAGTAGTAATACTCCCGGAGTTGTCCTGACTTTC. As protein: CASSNTPGVVLTF.

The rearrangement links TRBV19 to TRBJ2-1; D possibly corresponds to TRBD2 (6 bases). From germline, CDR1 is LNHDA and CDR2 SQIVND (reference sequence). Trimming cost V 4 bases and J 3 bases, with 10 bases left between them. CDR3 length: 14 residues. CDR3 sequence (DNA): TGTGCCAGTAGTACCGGGACTCTCTACAATGAGCAGTTCTTC. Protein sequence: CASSTGTLYNEQFF.

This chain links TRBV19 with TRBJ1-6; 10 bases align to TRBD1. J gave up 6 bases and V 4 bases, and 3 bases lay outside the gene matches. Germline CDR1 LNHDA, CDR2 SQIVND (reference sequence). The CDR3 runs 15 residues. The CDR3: CASSNGDRGNSPLHF. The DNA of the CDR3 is TGTGCCAGTAGTAACGGGGACAGGGGTAATTCACCCCTCCACTTT.

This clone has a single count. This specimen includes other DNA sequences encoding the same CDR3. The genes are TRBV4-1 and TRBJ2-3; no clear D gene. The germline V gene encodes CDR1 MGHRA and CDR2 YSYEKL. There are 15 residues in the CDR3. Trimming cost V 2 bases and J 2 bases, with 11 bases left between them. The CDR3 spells CASSQPLLSTDTQYF. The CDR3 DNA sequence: TGCGCCAGCAGCCAACCCCTGCTATCCACAGATACGCAGTATTTT.

CDR3 sequence: CASSTRTSGRGKSTEQYF. In DNA, the CDR3 is TGTGCCAGTAGTACCAGGACTAGCGGGAGGGGAAAAAGCACCGAGCAGTACTTC. This chain connects TRBV19 to TRBJ2-7, with 15 bases identical to TRBD2. Germline lookup yields CDR1 LNHDA and CDR2 SQIVND (reference sequence). Unmatched junction bases numbered 13, after V lost 4 bases and J lost 6 bases. CDR3 length: 18 amino acids. The full variable domain, its missing parts supplied by reference TRBV19 and TRBJ2-7, is DGGITQSPKYLFRKEGQNVTLSCEQNLNHDAMYWYRQDPGQGLRLIYYSQIVNDFQKGDIAEGYSVSREKKESFPLTVTSAQKNPTAFYLCASSTRTSGRGKSTEQYFGPGTRLTVT.

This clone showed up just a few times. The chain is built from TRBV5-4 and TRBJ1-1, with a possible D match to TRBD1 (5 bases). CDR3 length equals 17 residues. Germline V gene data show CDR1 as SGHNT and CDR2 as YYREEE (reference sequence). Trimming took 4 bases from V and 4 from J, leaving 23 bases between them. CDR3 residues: CASSRGDVAGMVTEAFF. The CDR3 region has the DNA TGTGCCAGCAGCCGCGGTGACGTGGCAGGGATGGTCACTGAAGCTTTCTTT.

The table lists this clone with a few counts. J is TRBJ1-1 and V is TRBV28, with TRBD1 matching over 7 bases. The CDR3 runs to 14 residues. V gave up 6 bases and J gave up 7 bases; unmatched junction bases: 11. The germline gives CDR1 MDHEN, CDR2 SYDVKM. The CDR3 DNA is TGTGCCAGCAGGGGAGGACAGGTCGGGGGTGAAGCTTTCTTT. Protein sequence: CASRGGQVGGEAFF.

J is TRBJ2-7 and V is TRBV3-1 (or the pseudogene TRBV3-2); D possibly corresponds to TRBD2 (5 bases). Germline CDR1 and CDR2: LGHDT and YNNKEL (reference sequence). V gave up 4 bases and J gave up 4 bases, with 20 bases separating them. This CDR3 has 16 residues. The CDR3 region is CASSPDLAGPYYEQYF. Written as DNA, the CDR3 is TGTGCCAGCAGCCCGGACCTCGCGGGTCCTTATTACGAGCAGTACTTC.

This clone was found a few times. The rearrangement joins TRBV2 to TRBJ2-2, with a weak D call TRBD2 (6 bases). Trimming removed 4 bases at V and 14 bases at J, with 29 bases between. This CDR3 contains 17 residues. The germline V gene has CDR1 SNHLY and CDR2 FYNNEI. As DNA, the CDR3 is TGTGCCAGCAGTGCCCGCCCGGGTTTGCGGGACTGGGGCGAACTGTTTTTT. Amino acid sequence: CASSARPGLRDWGELFF.